These 15 T cell receptor beta chains originate from one sample sequenced in a study of identical twins. TCRdb re-called the 5' RACE reads through MiXCR, storing one row per CDR3 protein. The table shows 240,000 or so distinct CDR3 sequences, with 5.5% to 7% occurring only once. This sample also appeared in a second study, on yellow fever vaccine responses in identical twins.

The specimen was memory (CD45RO+) T cells sorted from blood. The receptors were gathered from a young woman in good health.

Concerning this clonotype itself: It is likely a read error, because the conserved phenylalanine at the end of the CDR3 is missing. This chain uses TRBV28 with TRBJ2-7, with D possibly TRBD1 on 6 matching bases. V shed 3 bases and J shed 5 bases, with 11 bases lying between them. CDR3 size: 13 residues. The V gene's germline CDR1 is MDHEN and CDR2 SYDVKM. CDR3 protein: CASSLAGDDEQYS. The CDR3 DNA follows: TGTGCCAGCAGTTTGGCAGGGGACGACGAGCAGTACTCC.

This clonotype showed up many times. The V call is TRBV29-1, the J call TRBJ2-1, with D perhaps TRBD1 (5 bases). This CDR3 is built from 15 residues. The germline CDR1 and CDR2 sequences are SQVTM and ANQGSEA. V lost 4 bases and J lost 8, with 21 bases in between. CDR3 nucleotide sequence: TGCAGCGTTGTCTTCCGACGGCCTGGCAGGGATGAGCAGTTCTTC. Translation gives CSVVFRRPGRDEQFF.

This rearrangement joins TRBV20-1 to TRBJ2-1, with 8 bases aligning to TRBD1. This CDR3 comprises 15 residues. V lost 6 bases and J lost 4; bases outside the gene matches: 11. Germline CDR1 reads DFQATT; CDR2 reads SNEGSKA (reference sequence). CDR3 sequence reads: CSAERTGKKYNEQFF. For the CDR3, the DNA is TGCAGTGCAGAGCGGACAGGGAAAAAGTACAATGAGCAGTTCTTC.

This clonotype appeared a few times. The rearrangement joins TRBV4-1 to TRBJ2-2; D remains unclear. The V end lost 4 bases, the J end lost 0 bases, and 9 bases lay between the germline ends. CDR3 length equals 15 residues. Germline lookup yields CDR1 MGHRA and CDR2 YSYEKL. The CDR3 loop reads CASSLPVANTGELFF. CDR3 nucleotide sequence: TGCGCCAGCAGCCTACCTGTCGCGAACACCGGGGAGCTGTTTTTT.

This rearrangement joins TRBV28 to TRBJ1-2, with D unclear. Looked up from germline, CDR1 is MDHEN and CDR2 is SYDVKM. This CDR3 has 12 residues. Trimming took 7 bases from V and 4 from J, leaving 10 bases between them. The CDR3 nucleotides are TGTGCCAGCACCACCGACACCTATGGCTACACCTTC. Protein sequence: CASTTDTYGYTF.

This clonotype was picked up a small number of times. This chain joins TRBV9 and TRBJ2-2; D gene uncertain. In germline, CDR1 is SGDLS, CDR2 YYNGEE. The V end was cut by 0 bases, the J end by 3 bases, with 9 bases between. The CDR3 contains 15 residues. In DNA form, the CDR3 reads TGTGCCAGCAGCGTAGTTAGCTCGTACACCGGGGAGCTGTTTTTT. Encoded protein: CASSVVSSYTGELFF.

This clonotype was counted ten times or more. This chain uses TRBV7-6 with TRBJ2-5; TRBD2 is a possible D gene (6 bases). Per germline, CDR1 SGHVS and CDR2 FNYEAQ. The V gene lost 0 bases and the J gene lost 12 bases, with 20 bases spanning the gap. The CDR3 is 15 residues long. DNA of the CDR3: TGTGCCAGCAGCTTAGCATCGGGGGTCAACAGCAATAAGTACTTC. It translates to CASSLASGVNSNKYF. The variable domain in full, completed from reference TRBV7-6 and TRBJ2-5, reads GAGVSQSPRYKVTKRGQDVALRCDPISGHVSLYWYRQALGQGPEFLTYFNYEAQQDKSGLPNDRFSAERPEGSISTLTIQRTEQRDSAMYRCASSLASGVNSNKYFGPGTRLLVL.

The genes are TRBV11-3 and TRBJ2-1; D perhaps matches TRBD2 (5 bases). The germline V and J ends were trimmed by 6 bases and 2 bases, with 5 bases remaining between them. Germline CDR1 SGHNT, CDR2 YENEEA. This CDR3 spans 12 amino acids. In DNA form, the CDR3 reads TGTGCCAGCAGACTAGCCTACAATGAGCAGTTCTTC. Translation: CASRLAYNEQFF. The full variable domain, rest sourced from reference TRBV11-3 and TRBJ2-1, is EAGVVQSPRYKIIEKKQPVAFWCNPISGHNTLYWYLQNLGQGPELLIRYENEEAVDDSQLPKDRFSAERLKGVDSTLKIQPAELGDSAVYLCASRLAYNEQFFGPGTRLTVL.

The gene calls are TRBV20-1 and TRBJ2-7, with 13 bases that match TRBD2. With 1 base clipped from V and 4 bases from J, the junction kept 7 bases outside the gene matches. This CDR3 has 16 amino acids. Germline CDR1 and CDR2: DFQATT and SNEGSKA (reference sequence). CDR3 region: CSARGPGLAGLYEQYF. As DNA, the CDR3 is TGCAGTGCTAGAGGGCCGGGACTAGCGGGGTTGTACGAGCAGTACTTC.

This clonotype was counted ten times or more. The V call is TRBV5-1, the J call TRBJ2-3; D call uncertain. The CDR3 contains 13 residues. Germline-derived CDR1 and CDR2 are SGHRS and YFSETQ. Trimming took off 0 bases at V and 4 bases at J, with 6 bases between the two ends. Here the CDR3 reads CASSLVLADTQYF. CDR3 DNA: TGCGCCAGCAGCTTGGTTCTAGCAGATACGCAGTATTTT.

The chain uses TRBV18 and TRBJ1-1; the D gene is possibly TRBD1 (5 bases). The CDR3 consists of 14 residues. Germline V CDR1 and CDR2: KGHSH, LQKENI. Trimming removed 7 bases at V and 0 bases at J, with 12 bases between. The CDR3 DNA is TGTGCCAGCTTACGGGACCCGATGAACACTGAAGCTTTCTTT. Translating it yields CASLRDPMNTEAFF.

This clonotype was picked up a small number of times. The chain links TRBV13 to TRBJ2-3, with 11 nucleotides matching TRBD2. Germline loops: CDR1 PRHDT, CDR2 FYEKMQ (reference sequence). The CDR3 is 17 amino acids. V lost 4 bases and J lost 2; bases outside the gene matches: 8. The CDR3 nucleotides are TGTGCCAGCAGCTCTCGGACTAGCGGGCCTCACACAGATACGCAGTATTTT. It specifies CASSSRTSGPHTDTQYF. Together with reference TRBV13 and TRBJ2-3, the CDR3 gives the full variable domain: AAGVIQSPRHLIKEKRETATLKCYPIPRHDTVYWYQQGPGQDPQFLISFYEKMQSDKGSIPDRFSAQQFSDYHSELNMSSLELGDSALYFCASSSRTSGPHTDTQYFGPGTRLTVL.

The chain carries TRBV5-1 and TRBJ1-1; D perhaps matches TRBD1 (5 bases). V dropped 2 bases and J dropped 3 bases, with 8 bases sitting between them. CDR1 and CDR2 (germline): SGHRS, YFSETQ. This CDR3 is 13 amino acids long. The CDR3 here is CASSFTRDTEAFF. In DNA, the CDR3 is TGCGCCAGCAGCTTTACCAGGGACACTGAAGCTTTCTTT.

At least ten counts were recorded for this clonotype. The chain recombines TRBV20-1 with TRBJ1-2; no clear D gene. V was shortened by 6 bases and J by 1 base, with 9 bases between the two germline ends. Looked up from germline, CDR1 is DFQATT and CDR2 is SNEGSKA (reference sequence). The CDR3 contains 12 residues. This chain's CDR3 is CSAPLVNYGYTF. In nucleotides, the CDR3 is TGCAGTGCCCCACTGGTTAACTATGGCTACACCTTC.

The chain combines TRBV28 with TRBJ1-2; no firm D call. Trimming pared 5 bases from V and 8 bases from J, leaving 12 bases between. Germline V gene sequence: CDR1 MDHEN, CDR2 SYDVKM. The CDR3 consists of 12 residues. The CDR3 region is CASSRSTTGYTF. As DNA, the CDR3 is TGTGCCAGCAGTCGTAGTACTACCGGCTACACCTTC.